The next 30 T cell receptor beta chains were all read from a single sample in a study of Ad26.COV2.S vaccination and SARS-CoV-2 variants. Specified treatment: over 15 received Ad26.COV2.S at low or high dose, single or two shots; 5 received placebo; per-sample allocation not given. Each sample was drawn 63 days after the first injection (of vaccine or placebo). Measured with immunoSEQ multiplex PCR; TCRdb has only the in-frame clones, and not every one. The sample holds around 240,000 clones, around nine tenths seen once. Source: peripheral blood, taken in a trial of Ad26.COV2.S vaccine versus placebo. These receptors were obtained from a person aged 18 to 65 who received the Ad26.COV2.S COVID-19 vaccine or a placebo.

The rearrangement joins TRBV5-1 to TRBJ1-1; D not certain. This CDR3 region has 14 residues. The V and J ends lost 0 bases and 3 bases respectively, with 9 bases between them. Per germline, CDR1 SGHRS and CDR2 YFSETQ. CDR3 residues: CASSLARTDTEAFF. Written as DNA, the CDR3 is TGCGCCAGCAGCTTGGCCCGGACCGACACTGAAGCTTTCTTT.

The chain joins TRBV3-1 (or the pseudogene TRBV3-2) to TRBJ1-2; 8 bases are a match to TRBD1. The germline V gene has CDR1 LGHDT and CDR2 YNNKEL (reference sequence). J gave up 4 bases and V 0 bases, and 13 bases lay outside the gene matches. The CDR3 is 18 residues long. The CDR3 here is CASSQDQGQGLPAYGYTF. For the CDR3, the DNA is TGTGCCAGCAGCCAAGATCAAGGACAGGGTCTCCCCGCCTATGGCTACACCTTC.

This chain joins TRBV28 and TRBJ2-1, with TRBD2 matching 8 bases. Germline CDR1 reads MDHEN; CDR2 reads SYDVKM. J was trimmed by 4 bases and V by 11 bases; bases with no gene match: 10. The CDR3 consists of 14 residues. The CDR3 reads CALGKRGHYNEQFF. The CDR3 DNA follows: TGTGCCTTAGGTAAGCGGGGGCATTACAATGAGCAGTTCTTC.

Only one count was recorded for this clone. The V gene is TRBV27, the J gene TRBJ2-4; D may be TRBD1 (5 bases). Germline V gene lookup returns CDR1 MNHEY and CDR2 SMNVEV (reference sequence). V dropped 3 bases and J dropped 0 bases, with 6 bases sitting between them. CDR3 size: 14 residues. The CDR3 region is CASSFTGAKNIQYF. The CDR3 DNA reads TGTGCCAGCAGTTTTACAGGAGCCAAAAACATTCAGTACTTC.

This clone was seen once. The genes are TRBV7-9 and TRBJ2-3; 8 bases align to TRBD1. In germline, CDR1 is SEHNR, CDR2 FQNEAQ (reference sequence). Unmatched junction bases numbered 11, after V lost 3 bases and J lost 6 bases. The CDR3 is made up of 16 amino acids. Written as DNA, the CDR3 is TGTGCCAGCAGCTTCTGGGGACAGGCTCTGGGGGATACGCAGTATTTT. Its translation is CASSFWGQALGDTQYF.

V and J are TRBV19 and TRBJ2-4, with a tentative D call TRBD1 (6 bases). Germline CDR1 reads LNHDA; CDR2 reads SQIVND (reference sequence). This CDR3 is built from 16 residues. Trimming removed 3 bases at V and 0 bases at J, with 12 bases between. The CDR3 loop is CASSIFGQIAKNIQYF. CDR3 DNA sequence: TGTGCCAGTAGTATCTTTGGACAGATAGCCAAAAACATTCAGTACTTC. Using reference TRBV19 and TRBJ2-4 for the parts outside the CDR3, the full variable domain is DGGITQSPKYLFRKEGQNVTLSCEQNLNHDAMYWYRQDPGQGLRLIYYSQIVNDFQKGDIAEGYSVSREKKESFPLTVTSAQKNPTAFYLCASSIFGQIAKNIQYFGAGTRLSVL.

Here the CDR3 reads CASHRGGWVYGYTF. The CDR3 region has the DNA TGTGCCAGCCACAGAGGGGGGTGGGTCTATGGCTACACCTTC. This chain uses TRBV6-5 with TRBJ1-2, with D tentatively TRBD1 (6 bases). CDR1 and CDR2 from the germline V gene are MNHEY and SVGAGI. The CDR3 covers 14 residues. V was cut by 8 bases and J by 4 bases, with 17 bases left in between.

The chain recombines TRBV28 with TRBJ2-7, with D perhaps being TRBD1 or TRBD2 (6 bases each). The length of the CDR3 is 12 residues. V was pared by 6 bases and J by 2 bases, with 8 bases between. Germline values: CDR1 MDHEN, CDR2 SYDVKM. The CDR3 nucleotides read TGTGCCAGCAGGAGGGGGGCCTACGAGCAGTACTTC. Its protein is CASRRGAYEQYF.

This clone was seen once. CDR3 coding DNA: TGTGCCAGCAGTAGGTCACCATCCTTCTCCTACGAGCAGTACTTC. It yields the protein CASSRSPSFSYEQYF. This chain links TRBV6-5 with TRBJ2-7, with D hard to call. CDR1 is MNHEY, CDR2 SVGAGI, per germline. The V end lost 5 bases, the J end lost 0 bases, and 14 bases lay between the germline ends. CDR3 length: 15 amino acids.

The V gene is TRBV6-5, the J gene TRBJ2-7; 7 bases fit TRBD1. J lost 2 bases, V lost 10 bases, and 8 bases had no gene match. This CDR3 has 13 residues. Germline lookup yields CDR1 MNHEY and CDR2 SVGAGI. CDR3 DNA: TGTGCCACCCTAGGACAGGTTACCTACGAGCAGTACTTC. Translated, it gives CATLGQVTYEQYF.

J is TRBJ1-1 and V is TRBV5-4; unclear D gene. Deletions cut 0 bases from V and 5 bases from J, with 8 bases between. The CDR3 spans 13 residues. From germline, CDR1 is SGHNT and CDR2 YYREEE (reference sequence). CDR3 sequence (DNA): TGTGCCAGCAGCTTGGATCAGGTAACTGAAGCTTTCTTT. Translation gives CASSLDQVTEAFF.

V is TRBV18 and J is TRBJ2-5, with D unclear. There are 12 residues in the CDR3. The V and J ends lost 4 bases and 4 bases respectively, with 7 bases between them. Germline V gives CDR1 KGHSH, CDR2 LQKENI. CDR3 coding DNA: TGTGCCAGCTCACGAATAGGAGAGACCCAGTACTTC. Its protein is CASSRIGETQYF.

This rearrangement joins TRBV11-3 to TRBJ2-3; D is uncertain. V dropped 5 bases and J dropped 4 bases, with 7 bases sitting between them. The CDR3 has 12 amino acids. Germline CDR1 SGHNT, CDR2 YENEEA. The CDR3 loop reads CASSRVPDTQYF. In nucleotides, the CDR3 is TGTGCCAGCAGCCGGGTACCAGATACGCAGTATTTT. Looking up the rest from reference TRBV11-3 and TRBJ2-3 gives the full variable domain: EAGVVQSPRYKIIEKKQPVAFWCNPISGHNTLYWYLQNLGQGPELLIRYENEEAVDDSQLPKDRFSAERLKGVDSTLKIQPAELGDSAVYLCASSRVPDTQYFGPGTRLTVL.

This chain connects TRBV21-1 to TRBJ1-4. TRBV21-1 represents a pseudogene. The CDR3 contains 16 residues. The CDR3 spells CASSKEEAGPNEKLFF. The CDR3 DNA reads as TGTGCCAGCAGCAAAGAGGAGGCAGGGCCTAATGAAAAACTGTTTTTT.

This clone turned up a few times. The chain has TRBV10-1 and TRBJ2-7; possible D gene TRBD2, 5 bases. This CDR3 spans 13 amino acids. The V end was cut by 0 bases, the J end by 6 bases, with 9 bases between. Germline V gives CDR1 WNHNN, CDR2 SYGVQD (reference sequence). The CDR3 is CASSESGKGEQYF. The DNA for the CDR3 is TGCGCCAGCAGTGAGTCCGGGAAGGGCGAGCAGTACTTC.

J is TRBJ1-2 and V is TRBV6-2 or TRBV6-3, with D possibly TRBD1 on 5 matching bases. This CDR3 has 14 residues. Between the trimmed V and J ends, which lost 0 bases and 4 bases, there was a span of 9 bases. Germline CDR1 is MNHEY and CDR2 is SVGEGT. CDR3 protein: CASSYSGTAYGYTF. CDR3 nucleotide sequence: TGTGCCAGCAGTTACTCCGGGACGGCCTATGGCTACACCTTC.

This chain connects TRBV9 to TRBJ2-7; D unresolved. Germline loops: CDR1 SGDLS, CDR2 YYNGEE. Trimming pared 6 bases from V and 5 bases from J, leaving 18 bases between. This CDR3 has 14 residues. CDR3 bases: TGTGCCAGCAACCTCGGGCTAGGCGTAGACGAGCAGTACTTC. Translated, it gives CASNLGLGVDEQYF.

The chain uses TRBV28 and TRBJ1-5; 7 positions match TRBD1. Germline assignment: CDR1 MDHEN and CDR2 SYDVKM. This CDR3 spans 13 amino acids. After removal of 7 bases from V and 2 bases from J, the junction contained 2 bases not matched to a gene. The CDR3 here is CASNDRGNQPQHF. DNA for the CDR3: TGTGCCAGCAACGACAGGGGCAATCAGCCCCAGCATTTT.

V is TRBV7-8 and J is TRBJ2-1; 8 bases map to TRBD1. With V trimmed by 5 bases and J by 3 bases, 6 bases remained unmatched. This CDR3 has 15 residues. Germline CDR1 reads SGHVS; CDR2 reads FQNEAQ. The CDR3 protein is CASSLRDRGYNEQFF. The DNA of the CDR3 is TGTGCCAGCAGCCTCCGAGACAGGGGCTACAATGAGCAGTTCTTC.

The V and J genes are TRBV27 and TRBJ1-3; D unclear. The V end lost 2 bases, the J end lost 2 bases, and 4 bases lay between the germline ends. CDR1 is MNHEY, CDR2 SMNVEV, per germline (reference sequence). The CDR3 contains 13 residues. CDR3 sequence: CASSLGAGNTIYF. CDR3 in DNA: TGTGCCAGCAGTTTAGGGGCTGGAAACACCATATATTTT.

The chain links TRBV29-1 to TRBJ2-5; the match to TRBD2 covers 10 bases. The ends lost 7 bases at V and 3 bases at J; junction bases unmatched: 11. Germline V gene lookup returns CDR1 SQVTM and CDR2 ANQGSEA. CDR3 length equals 15 residues. The DNA of the CDR3 is TGCAGCGCCCAGGGTACTAGCGGGACCAAAGAGACCCAGTACTTC. This translates into CSAQGTSGTKETQYF.

This chain uses TRBV19 with TRBJ2-2, with D uncertain. Trimming stripped 0 bases from V and 5 bases from J, with 10 bases between. Germline values: CDR1 LNHDA, CDR2 SQIVND (reference sequence). The CDR3 consists of 15 residues. CDR3 nucleotide sequence: TGTGCCAGTAGTATAGATGGTGTCCCGACCGGGGAGCTGTTTTTT. Its translation: CASSIDGVPTGELFF. Based on the CDR3 plus reference TRBV19 and TRBJ2-2, the full variable domain is DGGITQSPKYLFRKEGQNVTLSCEQNLNHDAMYWYRQDPGQGLRLIYYSQIVNDFQKGDIAEGYSVSREKKESFPLTVTSAQKNPTAFYLCASSIDGVPTGELFFGEGSRLTVL.

This clone has just a few counts. This chain links TRBV18 with TRBJ1-5; perhaps TRBD1 as D (6 bases). Germline CDR1 is KGHSH and CDR2 is LQKENI. The CDR3 runs to 13 residues. Trimming removed 6 bases from V and 7 bases from J, with 13 bases in between. Written as DNA, the CDR3 is TGTGCCAGCTCCCTAAGTCAGGGGCAGCCCCAGCATTTT. Translation: CASSLSQGQPQHF.

V is TRBV4-2 and J is TRBJ2-7; a possible D gene is TRBD1 (7 bases). Germline CDR1 reads LGHNA; CDR2 reads YNFKEQ. Trimming cost V 1 base and J 6 bases, with 16 bases left between them. CDR3 length equals 15 residues. The CDR3 nucleotides read TGTGCCAGCAGCCAAGCTGGGACAGCGGAGGGCGAGCAGTACTTC. It translates to CASSQAGTAEGEQYF.

The chain uses TRBV3-1 (or the pseudogene TRBV3-2) and TRBJ2-1; D gene ambiguous. Trimming stripped 1 base from V and 7 bases from J, with 5 bases between. Germline values: CDR1 LGHDT, CDR2 YNNKEL (reference sequence). The length of the CDR3 is 12 residues. The CDR3: CASSQVMNEQFF. The CDR3 nucleotides are TGTGCCAGCAGCCAAGTAATGAATGAGCAGTTCTTC.

This chain links TRBV6-5 with TRBJ1-5, with D unresolved. The V gene lost 0 bases and the J gene lost 2 bases, with 8 bases spanning the gap. Germline CDR1 is MNHEY and CDR2 is SVGAGI. The CDR3 is 15 residues long. This CDR3 reads CASSYSSSRNQPQHF. CDR3 nucleotide sequence: TGTGCCAGCAGTTACTCGAGTTCTCGCAATCAGCCCCAGCATTTT.

The chain combines TRBV28 with TRBJ1-2; D perhaps matches TRBD1 (5 bases). V was pared by 4 bases and J by 2 bases, with 11 bases between. This CDR3 contains 14 residues. Germline-derived CDR1 and CDR2 are MDHEN and SYDVKM. CDR3 DNA: TGTGCCAGCAGTTCCGCCCGGGGGAACTATGGCTACACCTTC. It is translated as CASSSARGNYGYTF.

The chain carries TRBV7-9 and TRBJ2-4; TRBD1 aligns across 10 bases. The CDR3 covers 14 residues. Germline trimming cut 5 bases from V and 9 bases from J; bases unmatched to any gene: 7. From germline, CDR1 is SEHNR and CDR2 FQNEAQ (reference sequence). CDR3: CASSPGTGVGIQYF. The CDR3 nucleotides read TGTGCCAGCAGCCCCGGGACAGGGGTCGGCATTCAGTACTTC.

The chain has TRBV9 and TRBJ2-2; 9 nucleotides line up with TRBD2. V lost 0 bases, J lost 5 bases, and 8 bases stayed unmatched. The CDR3 runs to 17 residues. The germline gives CDR1 SGDLS, CDR2 YYNGEE. The CDR3 reads CASSVVPSGEGTGELFF. The CDR3 nucleotides read TGTGCCAGCAGCGTAGTACCTAGCGGGGAGGGGACCGGGGAGCTGTTTTTT. The full variable domain, rest sourced from reference TRBV9 and TRBJ2-2, is DSGVTQTPKHLITATGQRVTLRCSPRSGDLSVYWYQQSLDQGLQFLIQYYNGEERAKGNILERFSAQQFPDLHSELNLSSLELGDSALYFCASSVVPSGEGTGELFFGEGSRLTVL.

This chain joins TRBV28 and TRBJ2-7; the D gene is possibly TRBD1 (7 bases). This CDR3 spans 14 amino acids. Per germline, CDR1 MDHEN and CDR2 SYDVKM. V was pared by 6 bases and J by 2 bases, with 14 bases between. CDR3 sequence reads: CASRGGGQPYEQYF. The CDR3 DNA reads as TGTGCCAGCAGAGGAGGGGGACAGCCCTACGAGCAGTACTTC.